Given below is one T cell receptor (beta chain) in context. Its matching antigen is unknown. The J segment lost 3 bases and the V segment lost 5 bases, leaving 8 bases of the junction unmatched. The CDR3 runs to 16 residues. Germline CDR1 reads MDHEN; CDR2 reads SYDVKM. The data stem from a study of response to subunit inactivated influenza vaccine. Study-wide findings and caveats: Authors suggested each seasonal flu vaccination may recruit only limited numbers of new T cells.

TCRdb reanalysed the RT-PCR reads using MiXCR and keeps one entry per CDR3 protein. Among around 650,000 distinct CDR3 sequences listed, 15% to 19% were seen once. The chain carries TRBV28 and TRBJ2-3; 10 bases are shared with TRBD2. This TCR was recovered from a man in his fifties who received an inactivated influenza vaccine. The sequenced sample was PBMCs from blood, obtained approximately 12 days after vaccination. This CDR3 reads CASSKRAGGRTDTQYF. Here the CDR3 DNA reads TGTGCCAGCAGTAAAAGAGCGGGAGGGAGAACAGATACGCAGTATTTT.